This passage covers 8 T cell receptor beta chains from one sample sequenced in a study of blood T cell repertoires in COVID-19. The method was immunoSEQ multiplex PCR; TCRdb's version includes in-frame clones alone and lacks a portion of them. This sample has about 98,000 clones, with under 85% found just once. Source material: peripheral blood. Every receptor here comes from a man between 65 and 85 years old with acute or convalescent COVID-19.

The gene calls are TRBV27 and TRBJ2-7; 11 bases are shared with TRBD1. The CDR3 extends over 13 amino acids. In germline, CDR1 is MNHEY, CDR2 SMNVEV (reference sequence). The V segment lost 11 bases and the J segment 5 bases; nucleotides outside the gene matches: 8. CDR3 in DNA: TGTGCCTCGGGGGACAGGGGGTTCCACGAGCAGTACTTC. It codes for CASGDRGFHEQYF.

This chain uses TRBV5-1 with TRBJ1-2, with 8 bases fitting TRBD1. Germline V gene sequence: CDR1 SGHRS, CDR2 YFSETQ. The CDR3 consists of 13 residues. The junction had 3 bases not matched to a gene; V was cut back by 4 bases and J by 4 bases. The DNA of the CDR3 is TGCGCCAGCAGCGAAGACAGGGGCTATGGCTACACCTTC. Its translation is CASSEDRGYGYTF.

With regard to this clone: This sample also contains other DNA sequences that code for the same CDR3. The rearrangement joins TRBV29-1 to TRBJ1-3; possible D gene TRBD1, 6 bases. Germline values: CDR1 SQVTM, CDR2 ANQGSEA. The CDR3 spans 14 residues. Trimming cost V 0 bases and J 4 bases, with 10 bases left between them. The CDR3 sequence: CSVEEGATGNTIYF. CDR3 nucleotides: TGCAGCGTTGAAGAGGGGGCCACAGGAAACACCATATATTTT.

The V call is TRBV12-3 or TRBV12-4, the J call TRBJ1-2; the D gene is possibly TRBD1 (5 bases). The ends were cut back, 4 bases at V and 5 bases at J, with 8 bases in the middle. This CDR3 has 12 amino acids. The CDR3 spells CASSYQGYGYTF. In DNA form, the CDR3 reads TGTGCCAGCAGTTACCAGGGTTATGGCTACACCTTC.

The chain joins TRBV6-5 to TRBJ1-5; TRBD1 might be the D (6 bases). V was clipped by 7 bases and J by 6 bases, with 13 bases between them. Germline V lookup: CDR1 MNHEY, CDR2 SVGAGI. This CDR3 has 13 amino acids. Here the CDR3 DNA reads TGTGCCAGCAACTACAGGGTGGGTCAGCCCCAGCATTTT. This gives the protein CASNYRVGQPQHF.

The chain carries TRBV27 and TRBJ2-7, with a tentative D call TRBD1 (6 bases). The CDR3 loop spans 14 amino acids. V lost 5 bases and J 7 bases, leaving 18 bases between the germline ends. CDR1 and CDR2 (germline): MNHEY, SMNVEV (reference sequence). The CDR3 coding sequence is TGTGCCAGCAGTATATGGACAGCCCGGGGTGAGCAGTACTTC. It translates to CASSIWTARGEQYF.

This clone was observed many times. CDR3 sequence: CATSDSETGGNTQYF. The CDR3 coding sequence is TGTGCCACCAGTGATTCTGAGACGGGGGGCAATACGCAGTATTTT. J is TRBJ2-3 and V is TRBV24-1; possibly TRBD2 for D (7 bases). V dropped 2 bases and J dropped 7 bases, with 15 bases sitting between them. CDR1 and CDR2 (germline): KGHDR, SFDVKD. The CDR3 has 15 residues.

This clone was detected once. The V call is TRBV28, the J call TRBJ2-3; 9 bases align to TRBD1. Germline V CDR1 and CDR2: MDHEN, SYDVKM. This CDR3 has 17 residues. After removal of 3 bases from V and 4 bases from J, the junction contained 11 bases not matched to a gene. The CDR3 reads CASSLALDRGGADTQYF. As DNA, the CDR3 is TGTGCCAGCAGTTTGGCGCTGGACAGGGGAGGTGCAGATACGCAGTATTTT.